The 18 T cell receptor beta chains below come from one sample, sequenced in a study of T cell repertoires in ileal Crohn's disease. Time point indicated: neoterminal ileum biopsy at postoperative endoscopy, about 6 months after surgery. Only in-frame clones appear in the TCRdb table, and some are missing; sequencing was by immunoSEQ multiplex PCR. Of more than 13,000 clones in the sample, about three quarters were seen once. Sequenced input: ileal tissue. All receptors come from an adult with Crohn's disease.

This clone was observed a few times. The chain couples TRBV10-3 to TRBJ2-3; weak D call: TRBD1 (5 bases). The V gene's germline CDR1 is ENHRY and CDR2 SYGVKD. The germline V and J ends were trimmed by 4 bases and 1 base, with 18 bases remaining between them. This CDR3 is 17 amino acids long. The CDR3 reads CAISVQQGERGTDTQYF. The CDR3, as DNA: TGTGCCATCAGTGTCCAGCAGGGTGAGAGAGGCACAGATACGCAGTATTTT.

The chain combines TRBV2 with TRBJ2-5; D possibly corresponds to TRBD1 (6 bases). V dropped 10 bases and J dropped 4 bases, with 16 bases sitting between them. This CDR3 is 13 amino acids long. CDR1 is SNHLY and CDR2 is FYNNEI in the germline V gene. For the CDR3, the DNA is TGTGCCACCTCGAGGGGGAGTGGAGAGACCCAGTACTTC. Its protein is CATSRGSGETQYF.

V is TRBV5-1 and J is TRBJ2-3; the match to TRBD2 covers 7 bases. The CDR3 totals 15 residues. V dropped 6 bases and J dropped 3; count of bases not matched to a gene: 10. In germline, CDR1 is SGHRS, CDR2 YFSETQ. The CDR3 loop is CASKASGGRTDTQYF. CDR3 nucleotide sequence: TGCGCCAGCAAGGCTAGCGGAGGGCGGACAGATACGCAGTATTTT.

The chain uses TRBV16 and TRBJ1-2; the D gene is possibly TRBD1 (6 bases). Trimming shortened V by 8 bases and J by 3 bases, and 13 bases separated the two germline ends. The CDR3 totals 13 residues. The germline CDR1 and CDR2 sequences are KGHSY and FQNENV. The CDR3 region has the DNA TGTGCCAGCGGGGGGGCAGCTTACTATGGCTACACCTTC. This gives the protein CASGGAAYYGYTF.

The chain uses TRBV7-6 and TRBJ1-4, with D possibly being TRBD1 (5 bases). V was clipped by 2 bases and J by 7 bases, with 17 bases between them. Germline-derived CDR1 and CDR2 are SGHVS and FNYEAQ. CDR3 length equals 16 residues. The CDR3 spells CASSLPPVGVAEKLFF. CDR3 coding DNA: TGTGCCAGCAGCTTACCCCCCGTGGGGGTTGCTGAAAAACTGTTTTTT.

The gene calls are TRBV4-1 and TRBJ1-4; D remains ambiguous. The length of the CDR3 is 16 residues. V lost 1 base and J lost 2, with 11 bases in between. The germline gives CDR1 MGHRA, CDR2 YSYEKL. Written as DNA, the CDR3 is TGCGCCAGCAGCCAAGTGGGAGTGTTCACTAATGAAAAACTGTTTTTT. It yields the protein CASSQVGVFTNEKLFF.

V usage is TRBV6-5 and J usage is TRBJ1-1; D not resolved. V lost 0 bases to trimming and J lost 0 bases, with 5 bases between them. The length of the CDR3 is 14 residues. The germline V gene encodes CDR1 MNHEY and CDR2 SVGAGI. In DNA, the CDR3 is TGTGCCAGCAGTTACTCAGAGATGAACACTGAAGCTTTCTTT. It yields the protein CASSYSEMNTEAFF.

The chain links TRBV29-1 to TRBJ2-2, with D tentatively TRBD2 (6 bases). Germline lookup yields CDR1 SQVTM and CDR2 ANQGSEA. This CDR3 is 15 amino acids long. Between the trimmed V and J ends, which lost 8 bases and 3 bases, there was a span of 19 bases. The CDR3 DNA is TGCAGCATTCGGGGGAGCACAGGCTACACCGGGGAGCTGTTTTTT. Residues: CSIRGSTGYTGELFF.

V usage is TRBV11-2 and J usage is TRBJ2-1; the match to TRBD1 covers 9 bases. The CDR3 loop spans 17 amino acids. Trimming cost V 5 bases and J 5 bases; bases outside gene matches: 13. Germline CDR1 and CDR2: SGHAT and FQNNGV. CDR3 in DNA: TGTGCCAGCAGCGCGACTTCCCGGGACAGGGCCCACAATGAGCAGTTCTTC. As protein: CASSATSRDRAHNEQFF.

The CDR3 region has the DNA TGTGCCAGCAGCGTAGGGACAGGGTCGCTCAATGAGCAGTTCTTC. It is translated as CASSVGTGSLNEQFF. The J gene is TRBJ2-1, the V gene TRBV9; 8 nucleotides align to TRBD1. Unmatched junction bases numbered 5, after V lost 0 bases and J lost 6 bases. The CDR3 runs 15 residues. The V gene's germline CDR1 is SGDLS and CDR2 YYNGEE. Full variable domain (outside the CDR3, taken from reference TRBV9 and TRBJ2-1): DSGVTQTPKHLITATGQRVTLRCSPRSGDLSVYWYQQSLDQGLQFLIQYYNGEERAKGNILERFSAQQFPDLHSELNLSSLELGDSALYFCASSVGTGSLNEQFFGPGTRLTVL.

The gene calls are TRBV2 and TRBJ1-1; tentatively, D is TRBD1 (6 bases). Germline V CDR1 and CDR2: SNHLY, FYNNEI. The V gene lost 2 bases and the J gene lost 6 bases, with 13 bases spanning the gap. The CDR3 consists of 14 residues. CDR3 amino acids: CASSERGGEAEAFF. CDR3 coding DNA: TGTGCCAGCAGTGAAAGGGGGGGTGAGGCTGAAGCTTTCTTT.

The rearrangement joins TRBV4-1 to TRBJ2-7, with TRBD1 identical over 8 bases. CDR1 is MGHRA, CDR2 YSYEKL, per germline. After removal of 5 bases from V and 2 bases from J, the junction contained 5 bases not matched to a gene. CDR3 size: 14 residues. For the CDR3, the DNA is TGCGCCAGCAGCTTCGGGACAGGAGCCTACGAGCAGTACTTC. Translating gives CASSFGTGAYEQYF.

The chain employs TRBV2 and TRBJ2-5; no clear D. Germline-derived CDR1 and CDR2 are SNHLY and FYNNEI. The V and J ends lost 8 bases and 1 base respectively, with 8 bases between them. CDR3 length: 12 amino acids. The CDR3 spells CASQKGQETQYF. The DNA for the CDR3 is TGTGCCAGCCAGAAGGGCCAAGAGACCCAGTACTTC.

J is TRBJ2-7 and V is TRBV2; a possible D gene is TRBD1 (6 bases). This CDR3 region has 12 residues. V lost 7 bases and J 3 bases, leaving 10 bases between the germline ends. Germline V lookup: CDR1 SNHLY, CDR2 FYNNEI. The CDR3 region is CASKGENYEQYF. The CDR3 nucleotides are TGTGCCAGCAAGGGGGAAAACTACGAGCAGTACTTC. The full variable domain, rest sourced from reference TRBV2 and TRBJ2-7, is EPEVTQTPSHQVTQMGQEVILRCVPISNHLYFYWYRQILGQKVEFLVSFYNNEISEKSEIFDDQFSVERPDGSNFTLKIRSTKLEDSAMYFCASKGENYEQYFGPGTRLTVT.

This clone was counted a single time. The V and J genes are TRBV9 and TRBJ1-1; D gene uncertain. The CDR3 contains 13 residues. The germline V and J ends were trimmed by 0 bases and 5 bases, with 8 bases remaining between them. Germline V lookup: CDR1 SGDLS, CDR2 YYNGEE. DNA of the CDR3: TGTGCCAGCAGCGTAGAAGAACAGACTGAAGCTTTCTTT. Encoded protein: CASSVEEQTEAFF.

As DNA, the CDR3 is TGCGCCAGCAGCCCCAGGGGGAGGCGGACGCATGAAAAACTGTTTTTT. Residues: CASSPRGRRTHEKLFF. V usage is TRBV4-1 and J usage is TRBJ1-4; 7 nucleotides match TRBD1. The ends lost 4 bases at V and 6 bases at J; junction bases unmatched: 11. Germline CDR1 MGHRA, CDR2 YSYEKL. The length of the CDR3 is 16 residues.

This clone was detected once. The V gene is TRBV7-8, the J gene TRBJ2-1, with D hard to call. Germline assignment: CDR1 SGHVS and CDR2 FQNEAQ. This CDR3 is built from 14 residues. V was pared by 3 bases and J by 9 bases, with 15 bases between. In DNA form, the CDR3 reads TGTGCCAGCAGCTTCGGCAGGATCAAGGGTGAGCAGTTCTTC. This sequence encodes CASSFGRIKGEQFF.

The V call is TRBV25-1, the J call TRBJ1-3; no clear D. Deletions cut 9 bases from V and 0 bases from J, with 12 bases between. CDR3 size: 14 residues. Germline CDR1 is MGHDK and CDR2 is SYGVNS. This CDR3 reads CASERSGSGNTIYF. The CDR3 DNA reads TGTGCCAGTGAGAGGAGTGGCTCTGGAAACACCATATATTTT.